The 17 T cell receptor beta chains reported below all come from one sample, sequenced in a study of cytotoxic CD8 clonotypes in ibrutinib-treated CLL. Sequencing used immunoSEQ multiplex PCR; TCRdb keeps in-frame clones, though not all of them. The sample lists 200,000 to 250,000 clones, 65% to 80% occurring once. The sequences come from PBMCs, collected after 12 months of ibrutinib treatment. The origin of the receptors is a human donor with chronic lymphocytic leukemia.

The chain uses TRBV7-8 and TRBJ1-2; D unresolved. V lost 5 bases and J lost 3, with 13 bases in between. The CDR3 has 14 amino acids. Germline-derived CDR1 and CDR2 are SGHVS and FQNEAQ. CDR3 sequence (DNA): TGTGCCAGCAGCCTAGACGGGAAGGACTATGGCTACACCTTC. Its translation: CASSLDGKDYGYTF.

V usage is TRBV2 and J usage is TRBJ2-4; D not resolved. Germline CDR1 and CDR2: SNHLY and FYNNEI. V lost 4 bases and J lost 0, with 7 bases in between. The CDR3 runs 14 residues. CDR3 in amino acids: CASSAWIAKNIQYF. CDR3 DNA: TGTGCCAGCAGTGCATGGATAGCCAAAAACATTCAGTACTTC. The full variable domain, completed using reference TRBV2 and TRBJ2-4, is EPEVTQTPSHQVTQMGQEVILRCVPISNHLYFYWYRQILGQKVEFLVSFYNNEISEKSEIFDDQFSVERPDGSNFTLKIRSTKLEDSAMYFCASSAWIAKNIQYFGAGTRLSVL.

The chain carries TRBV5-1 and TRBJ2-1; 9 bases fit TRBD2. The CDR3 runs to 17 residues. Germline V gives CDR1 SGHRS, CDR2 YFSETQ. V shed 3 bases and J 9 bases; nucleotides not matched to a gene: 16. DNA of the CDR3: TGCGCCAGCAGCTCCATTCTCGGCGGGGGGGCAACGGGTGAGCAGTTCTTC. This encodes CASSSILGGGATGEQFF.

The J gene is TRBJ1-6, the V gene TRBV5-1; D is uncertain. This CDR3 contains 16 residues. V was clipped by 0 bases and J by 0 bases, with 7 bases between them. The V gene's germline CDR1 is SGHRS and CDR2 YFSETQ. The CDR3 loop reads CASSLDGSSYNSPLHF. As DNA, the CDR3 is TGCGCCAGCAGCTTGGACGGGAGCTCCTATAATTCACCCCTCCACTTT.

This clone has a handful of counts. The chain carries TRBV14 and TRBJ2-7; 10 bases agree with TRBD1. Per the germline V gene, CDR1 is SGHDN and CDR2 is FVKESK. This CDR3 region has 17 residues. V shed 0 bases, J shed 2 bases, and the junction held 7 bases outside the gene matches. CDR3 in amino acids: CASSQDWGTGAAYEQYF. CDR3 nucleotides: TGTGCCAGCAGCCAAGATTGGGGGACAGGGGCGGCCTACGAGCAGTACTTC.

V gene TRBV7-8 combines with J gene TRBJ1-1; D is unclear. Trimming removed 5 bases from V and 0 bases from J, with 16 bases in between. This CDR3 contains 16 residues. The germline CDR1 and CDR2 sequences are SGHVS and FQNEAQ. The CDR3 region is CASSPYSRSMNTEAFF. The CDR3 DNA sequence: TGTGCCAGCAGCCCCTACAGTAGATCCATGAACACTGAAGCTTTCTTT. The full variable domain, its missing parts supplied by reference TRBV7-8 and TRBJ1-1, is GAGVSQSPRYKVAKRGQDVALRCDPISGHVSLFWYQQALGQGPEFLTYFQNEAQLDKSGLPSDRFFAERPEGSVSTLKIQRTQQEDSAVYLCASSPYSRSMNTEAFFGQGTRLTVV.

This clone was detected only a few times. This rearrangement joins TRBV30 to TRBJ1-1; no clear D gene. Trimming cost V 3 bases and J 1 base, with 6 bases left between them. Germline values: CDR1 GTSNPN, CDR2 SVGIG (reference sequence). The CDR3 totals 12 residues. The CDR3 sequence is CAWRGANTEAFF. CDR3 in DNA: TGTGCCTGGAGGGGTGCGAACACTGAAGCTTTCTTT.

The chain links TRBV30 to TRBJ1-3; 8 positions agree with TRBD1. V dropped 0 bases and J dropped 1; count of bases not matched to a gene: 2. The CDR3 is 15 amino acids. Germline V gives CDR1 GTSNPN, CDR2 SVGIG (reference sequence). The CDR3 region has the DNA TGTGCCTGGAGTGTATACAGGGGGTCTGGAAACACCATATATTTT. This sequence encodes CAWSVYRGSGNTIYF.

This chain uses TRBV28 with TRBJ1-5; 11 positions agree with TRBD1. The germline V gene has CDR1 MDHEN and CDR2 SYDVKM. Germline trimming cut 5 bases from V and 2 bases from J; bases unmatched to any gene: 11. The CDR3 has 18 residues. The CDR3 sequence: CASSPLPRTGGRNQPQHF. DNA of the CDR3: TGTGCCAGCAGTCCCCTACCCCGGACAGGGGGCCGCAATCAGCCCCAGCATTTT. Filled out from reference TRBV28 and TRBJ1-5, the complete variable domain reads DVKVTQSSRYLVKRTGEKVFLECVQDMDHENMFWYRQDPGLGLRLIYFSYDVKMKEKGDIPEGYSVSREKKERFSLILESASTNQTSMYLCASSPLPRTGGRNQPQHFGDGTRLSIL.

The V and J genes are TRBV7-2 and TRBJ2-1; TRBD2 agrees at 7 bases. Germline CDR1 and CDR2: SGHTA and FQGNSA. With 4 bases clipped from V and 4 bases from J, the junction kept 7 bases outside the gene matches. The CDR3 is made up of 15 amino acids. CDR3 DNA sequence: TGTGCCAGCAGCTGGCTGAGGGGAGGGTACAATGAGCAGTTCTTC. Residues: CASSWLRGGYNEQFF.

The chain links TRBV25-1 to TRBJ1-1, with 10 bases that match TRBD1. V lost 8 bases and J lost 5; bases outside the gene matches: 8. CDR1 is MGHDK and CDR2 is SYGVNS in the germline V gene. The CDR3 is 14 amino acids. The CDR3 region has the DNA TGTGCCAGCGGCCGACAGGGGGCGATTACTGAAGCTTTCTTT. This gives the protein CASGRQGAITEAFF.

This chain links TRBV7-3 with TRBJ1-4; 9 nucleotides align to TRBD1. This CDR3 contains 17 residues. Germline CDR1 is SGHTA and CDR2 is FQGTGA. Losses at the gene ends were 5 bases for V and 4 bases for J; bases not matched to a gene: 11. As DNA, the CDR3 is TGTGCCAGCAGCCCAATCAACCCGGGACAGGGTAATGAAAAACTGTTTTTT. This sequence encodes CASSPINPGQGNEKLFF. The whole variable domain, remainder taken from reference TRBV7-3 and TRBJ1-4, is GAGVSQTPSNKVTEKGKYVELRCDPISGHTALYWYRQSLGQGPEFLIYFQGTGAADDSGLPNDRFFAVRPEGSVSTLKIQRTERGDSAVYLCASSPINPGQGNEKLFFGSGTQLSVL.

The gene calls are TRBV19 and TRBJ1-2; D uncertain. Germline CDR1 LNHDA, CDR2 SQIVND (reference sequence). The CDR3 covers 17 residues. With 7 bases removed from V and 8 bases from J, the gap between germline ends came to 29 bases. The CDR3, as DNA: TGTGCCAGTACGGAGGAGGGAAGACGATCGAACTTGGGGGGCTACACCTTC. The encoded protein is CASTEEGRRSNLGGYTF.

The CDR3 DNA reads TGTGCCAGCGCAGGGGCCATCACAGATACGCAGTATTTT. Its protein product is CASAGAITDTQYF. The chain couples TRBV25-1 to TRBJ2-3, with D maybe TRBD1 (6 bases). Germline V gives CDR1 MGHDK, CDR2 SYGVNS. The length of the CDR3 is 13 residues. V was trimmed by 8 bases and J by 2 bases, leaving 11 bases between them. The whole variable domain, filled in from reference TRBV25-1 and TRBJ2-3, reads EADIYQTPRYLVIGTGKKITLECSQTMGHDKMYWYQQDPGMELHLIHYSYGVNSTEKGDLSSESTVSRIRTEHFPLTLESARPSHTSQYLCASAGAITDTQYFGPGTRLTVL.

The V call is TRBV7-6, the J call TRBJ1-1; possibly TRBD1 for D (5 bases). The CDR3 covers 15 residues. V lost 1 base and J 4 bases, leaving 13 bases between the germline ends. Looked up from germline, CDR1 is SGHVS and CDR2 is FNYEAQ. In DNA, the CDR3 is TGTGCCAGCAGCTTAGTCGCAGGGCCGGTCACTGAAGCTTTCTTT. It specifies CASSLVAGPVTEAFF.

This clone was recorded once. V usage is TRBV7-9 and J usage is TRBJ2-3, with a possible D match to TRBD2 (5 bases). The CDR3 loop spans 16 amino acids. The germline CDR1 and CDR2 sequences are SEHNR and FQNEAQ (reference sequence). Trimming stripped 1 base from V and 5 bases from J, with 16 bases between. CDR3 region: CASSLVGGHSRDTQYF. CDR3 nucleotide sequence: TGTGCCAGCAGCTTAGTGGGCGGGCATTCACGAGATACGCAGTATTTT.

J is TRBJ1-2 and V is TRBV6-5, with D tentatively TRBD1 (6 bases). Looked up from germline, CDR1 is MNHEY and CDR2 is SVGAGI. Trimming left V 4 bases short and J 8 bases short, with 11 bases between. The CDR3 is 12 amino acids. The chain's CDR3 is CASSFSGDGYTF. Written as DNA, the CDR3 is TGTGCCAGCAGTTTTTCAGGGGACGGCTACACCTTC.